The 20 T cell receptor beta chains below come from one sample, sequenced in a study of T cell responses to AZD1222 COVID-19 vaccine listed by TCRdb under 2021. Library preparation used the immunoSEQ multiplex PCR assay. In its TCRdb copy, this immuneACCESS table keeps in-frame sequences only and misses some clones. Where compared with another copy, unresolved V genes explain less than half of these, and the others have no known cause. This sample comprises around 52,000 clones, approximately 83% of them detected only once. The leading ten clones occupy around 15% of the sample. The intended sense of this specimen's time point label: baseline before first vaccination. The input for sequencing was peripheral blood, taken on day 0 of AZD1222 vaccination. Every receptor here comes from an adult in good health.

This chain connects TRBV5-1 to TRBJ1-2, with a weak D call TRBD1 (5 bases). V lost 2 bases and J lost 0, with 11 bases in between. This CDR3 has 15 amino acids. CDR1 and CDR2 (germline): SGHRS, YFSETQ. CDR3 sequence reads: CASSLTGDSNYGYTF. CDR3 nucleotide sequence: TGCGCCAGCAGCTTAACAGGCGACTCTAACTATGGCTACACCTTC. The whole variable domain, filled in from reference TRBV5-1 and TRBJ1-2, reads KAGVTQTPRYLIKTRGQQVTLSCSPISGHRSVSWYQQTPGQGLQFLFEYFSETQRNKGNFPGRFSGRQFSNSRSEMNVSTLELGDSALYLCASSLTGDSNYGYTFGSGTRLTVV.

The genes are TRBV11-2 and TRBJ1-6; TRBD1 aligns across 7 bases. CDR1 SGHAT and CDR2 FQNNGV come from the germline V gene. Trimming at V came to 8 bases and at J to 2 bases, leaving 3 bases not matched to a gene. This CDR3 spans 14 amino acids. The CDR3 region is CASRGQAYNSPLHF. In nucleotides, the CDR3 is TGTGCCAGCCGAGGACAGGCCTATAATTCACCCCTCCACTTT.

The rearrangement uses TRBV5-1 and TRBJ2-7; 11 nucleotides agree with TRBD2. This CDR3 has 17 residues. V was clipped by 2 bases and J by 3 bases; unmatched bases: 10. Germline V gives CDR1 SGHRS, CDR2 YFSETQ. Here the CDR3 reads CASSFNPGTSGIYEQYF. The CDR3 bases are TGCGCCAGCAGCTTTAACCCCGGGACTAGCGGAATCTACGAGCAGTACTTC.

The chain has TRBV28 and TRBJ1-2, with D possibly matching TRBD1 (6 bases). V lost 4 bases and J 4 bases, leaving 19 bases between the germline ends. The germline CDR1 and CDR2 sequences are MDHEN and SYDVKM. The CDR3 spans 16 residues. As DNA, the CDR3 is TGTGCCAGCAGTTCTCCCGGGGGGGGGCAAACCTATGGCTACACCTTC. It translates to CASSSPGGGQTYGYTF.

The chain carries TRBV19 and TRBJ1-1, with D hard to call. The CDR3 is 14 residues long. Germline assignment: CDR1 LNHDA and CDR2 SQIVND (reference sequence). V was shortened by 6 bases and J by 3 bases, with 14 bases between the two germline ends. DNA for the CDR3: TGTGCCAGTAGCCCGCGGATGGGGTACACTGAAGCTTTCTTT. Translating it yields CASSPRMGYTEAFF.

The CDR3: CATHNLGGKTGELFF. CDR3 DNA sequence: TGTGCCACTCATAACTTGGGGGGGAAAACCGGGGAGCTGTTTTTT. V and J are TRBV19 and TRBJ2-2, with TRBD2 matching 7 bases. Germline V lookup: CDR1 LNHDA, CDR2 SQIVND (reference sequence). Unmatched junction bases numbered 13, after V lost 10 bases and J lost 5 bases. This CDR3 is 15 amino acids long.

This clone was detected once. The chain joins TRBV28 to TRBJ2-5; no firm D call. Germline CDR1 reads MDHEN; CDR2 reads SYDVKM. The CDR3 consists of 11 residues. V was shortened by 5 bases and J by 2 bases, with 3 bases between the two germline ends. The CDR3 spells CASSVQETQYF. CDR3 coding DNA: TGTGCCAGCAGTGTACAAGAGACCCAGTACTTC.

The V gene is TRBV2, the J gene TRBJ1-2, with D hard to call. Germline V gives CDR1 SNHLY, CDR2 FYNNEI. The CDR3 length is 13 residues. V was trimmed by 6 bases and J by 0 bases, leaving 8 bases between them. CDR3 DNA sequence: TGTGCCAGCAGGACGGGCACTAACTATGGCTACACCTTC. Its translation: CASRTGTNYGYTF.

The chain employs TRBV6-5 and TRBJ2-7; 7 nucleotides line up with TRBD1. The trim removed 0 bases at V and 3 bases at J, leaving 8 bases unmatched. The CDR3 is 16 amino acids. In germline, CDR1 is MNHEY, CDR2 SVGAGI. In DNA form, the CDR3 reads TGTGCCAGCAGTTACTCTTCGTGGGCAGGGGGCTACGAGCAGTACTTC. Translation gives CASSYSSWAGGYEQYF.

This chain links TRBV11-2 with TRBJ2-5; maybe TRBD2 (6 bases). Trimming shortened V by 1 base and J by 2 bases, and 17 bases separated the two germline ends. CDR1 and CDR2 (germline): SGHAT, FQNNGV. This CDR3 spans 17 amino acids. CDR3 DNA: TGTGCCAGCAGCTTAGGCCATAGCGGAGGCAGGCAAGAGACCCAGTACTTC. Translated: CASSLGHSGGRQETQYF. Using reference TRBV11-2 and TRBJ2-5 for the parts outside the CDR3, the full variable domain is EAGVAQSPRYKIIEKRQSVAFWCNPISGHATLYWYQQILGQGPKLLIQFQNNGVVDDSQLPKDRFSAERLKGVDSTLKIQPAKLEDSAVYLCASSLGHSGGRQETQYFGPGTRLLVL.

This clone was seen a single time. The V call is TRBV3-1 (or the pseudogene TRBV3-2), the J call TRBJ2-1; 11 nucleotides align to TRBD2. The CDR3 runs to 17 residues. V lost 1 base, J lost 6 bases, and 8 bases stayed unmatched. Germline CDR1 is LGHDT and CDR2 is YNNKEL (reference sequence). The CDR3 loop is CASSQAGFSGRANEQFF. The DNA of the CDR3 is TGTGCCAGCAGCCAAGCGGGTTTTAGCGGGAGGGCCAATGAGCAGTTCTTC.

V and J are TRBV19 and TRBJ1-5; no reliable D call. CDR1 is LNHDA, CDR2 SQIVND, per germline (reference sequence). CDR3 size: 12 residues. Trimming left V 1 base short and J 6 bases short, with 4 bases between. The CDR3 bases are TGTGCCAGTAGTATAGGTAGTCAGCCCCAGCATTTT. It specifies CASSIGSQPQHF. Full variable domain (outside the CDR3, taken from reference TRBV19 and TRBJ1-5): DGGITQSPKYLFRKEGQNVTLSCEQNLNHDAMYWYRQDPGQGLRLIYYSQIVNDFQKGDIAEGYSVSREKKESFPLTVTSAQKNPTAFYLCASSIGSQPQHFGDGTRLSIL.

This clone was detected only once. J is TRBJ1-2 and V is TRBV27, with D hard to call. The CDR3 totals 14 residues. V lost 6 bases and J 4 bases, leaving 15 bases between the germline ends. The germline CDR1 and CDR2 sequences are MNHEY and SMNVEV (reference sequence). Here the CDR3 reads CASSRTARPYGYTF. The CDR3 DNA sequence: TGTGCCAGCAGCCGAACAGCGCGACCCTATGGCTACACCTTC.

The rearrangement links TRBV6-2 or TRBV6-3 to TRBJ1-2; D remains ambiguous. CDR3 length equals 12 residues. Trimming cost V 5 bases and J 2 bases, with 6 bases left between them. In germline, CDR1 is MNHEY, CDR2 SVGEGT. DNA for the CDR3: TGTGCCAGCAGTGACGGGAACTATGGCTACACCTTC. Protein: CASSDGNYGYTF.

This chain links TRBV11-1 with TRBJ2-3; TRBD1 matches 11 bases. The V segment lost 5 bases and the J segment 3 bases; nucleotides outside the gene matches: 7. CDR3 size: 16 residues. CDR1 and CDR2 from the germline V gene are SGHAT and FQDESV (reference sequence). For the CDR3, the DNA is TGTGCCAGCAGCCCGGGGACAGGGGGGTGGACAGATACGCAGTATTTT. Its protein is CASSPGTGGWTDTQYF.

This CDR3 reads CASSDSPTGSYGYTF. The DNA for the CDR3 is TGTGCCAGCAGTGACTCTCCAACCGGATCCTATGGCTACACCTTC. V gene TRBV2 combines with J gene TRBJ1-2; D is undetermined. This CDR3 region has 15 residues. Between the trimmed V and J ends, which lost 3 bases and 4 bases, there was a span of 15 bases. In germline, CDR1 is SNHLY, CDR2 FYNNEI.

As DNA, the CDR3 is TGTGCCAGTAGTATCTGGACTAGCGGAGGGGGTGAGCAGTTCTTC. Its protein product is CASSIWTSGGGEQFF. This chain uses TRBV19 with TRBJ2-1; TRBD2 matches 10 bases. The CDR3 is 15 amino acids. From germline, CDR1 is LNHDA and CDR2 SQIVND (reference sequence). V shed 3 bases and J 9 bases; nucleotides not matched to a gene: 8. The variable domain in full, with the rest retrieved from reference TRBV19 and TRBJ2-1, is DGGITQSPKYLFRKEGQNVTLSCEQNLNHDAMYWYRQDPGQGLRLIYYSQIVNDFQKGDIAEGYSVSREKKESFPLTVTSAQKNPTAFYLCASSIWTSGGGEQFFGPGTRLTVL.

This rearrangement joins TRBV5-1 to TRBJ2-3, with D perhaps matching TRBD2 (6 bases). Trimming took off 4 bases at V and 1 base at J, with 19 bases between the two ends. CDR3 length: 17 residues. In germline, CDR1 is SGHRS, CDR2 YFSETQ. CDR3 sequence: CASSPLGGVRRTDTQYF. CDR3 DNA sequence: TGCGCCAGCAGCCCCCTCGGCGGGGTGAGACGCACAGATACGCAGTATTTT.

The V gene is TRBV5-6, the J gene TRBJ1-3; no firm D call. Between the trimmed V and J ends, which lost 3 bases and 7 bases, there was a span of 14 bases. The CDR3 has 14 residues. CDR1 SGHDT and CDR2 YYEEEE come from the germline V gene. The CDR3 bases are TGTGCCAGCAGCTCCTCTTGGGTTGAGAACACCATATATTTT. It translates to CASSSSWVENTIYF.

This clone appeared once. The chain is built from TRBV7-6 and TRBJ2-7; 7 positions agree with TRBD2. Looked up from germline, CDR1 is SGHVS and CDR2 is FNYEAQ. The V and J ends lost 5 bases and 1 base, in that order; junction bases with no gene match: 8. The CDR3 length is 15 residues. The CDR3 loop reads CASSPSGHASYEQYF. CDR3 in DNA: TGTGCCAGCAGCCCTAGCGGACACGCATCCTACGAGCAGTACTTC.